Listed below are T cell receptor beta chains from one sample, sequenced in a study of blood T cell repertoires in COVID-19. Repertoires were generated with immunoSEQ multiplex PCR, while TCRdb's copy carries only in-frame clones and drops some. The profile shows hundreds of thousands of clones, around 86% of them singletons. The specimen sequenced was peripheral blood. The receptors derive from a woman younger than 45 who had recovered from COVID-19. Each CDR3 is given with its conserved first and last residue. The order of the fields is J gene, clone size, V gene, D gene, CDR3 protein, CDR3 DNA. D genes are given only for firm matches. Size is omitted from some rows. Given values are once, few, many or a class for expanded clones.

J gene: TRBJ1-5; clone size: few; V gene: TRBV6-2/TRBV6-3; D gene: .; CDR3 protein: CASSYHSNQPQHF; CDR3 DNA: TGTGCCAGCAGTTACCATAGCAATCAGCCCCAGCATTTT
J gene: TRBJ1-6; clone size: .; V gene: TRBV6-2/TRBV6-3; D gene: .; CDR3 protein: CASSYSIGPVDYNSPLHF; CDR3 DNA: TGTGCCAGCAGTTACTCGATCGGTCCGGTTGACTATAATTCACCCCTCCACTTT
J gene: TRBJ2-7; clone size: .; V gene: TRBV28; D gene: TRBD1; CDR3 protein: CASSNTGTGGDEQYF; CDR3 DNA: TGTGCCAGCAGTAATACCGGGACAGGGGGCGACGAGCAGTACTTC
J gene: TRBJ2-7; clone size: .; V gene: TRBV4-1; D gene: TRBD1; CDR3 protein: CASSQGQGAYEQYF; CDR3 DNA: TGCGCCAGCAGCCAAGGGCAGGGGGCCTACGAGCAGTACTTC
J gene: TRBJ1-1; clone size: .; V gene: TRBV18; D gene: .; CDR3 protein: CASPTGASTEAFF; CDR3 DNA: TGTGCCAGCCCAACTGGGGCAAGCACTGAAGCTTTCTTT
J gene: TRBJ1-5; clone size: .; V gene: TRBV4-1; D gene: .; CDR3 protein: CASSRQDNQPQHF; CDR3 DNA: TGCGCCAGCAGTCGACAGGACAATCAGCCCCAGCATTTT
J gene: TRBJ1-5; clone size: .; V gene: TRBV19; D gene: .; CDR3 protein: CASSRGGQNNQPQHF; CDR3 DNA: TGTGCCAGTAGTCGGGGGGGGCAAAATAATCAGCCCCAGCATTTT
J gene: TRBJ2-2; clone size: .; V gene: TRBV27; D gene: TRBD1; CDR3 protein: CASHTGTGGGGELFF; CDR3 DNA: TGTGCCAGCCATACCGGGACAGGGGGCGGCGGGGAGCTGTTTTTT
J gene: TRBJ2-6; clone size: .; V gene: TRBV9; D gene: .; CDR3 protein: CASGPSDSGANVLTF; CDR3 DNA: TGTGCCAGCGGTCCTAGCGACTCTGGGGCCAACGTCCTGACTTTC
J gene: TRBJ2-2; clone size: few; V gene: TRBV11-2; D gene: TRBD1; CDR3 protein: CASSSYRGPGELFF; CDR3 DNA: TGTGCCAGCAGCTCGTACAGGGGACCCGGGGAGCTGTTTTTT
J gene: TRBJ2-1; clone size: .; V gene: TRBV9; D gene: .; CDR3 protein: CASSGLSPDREKYNEQFF; CDR3 DNA: TGTGCCAGCAGCGGTCTCTCGCCCGATCGGGAGAAATACAATGAGCAGTTCTTC
J gene: TRBJ1-6; clone size: .; V gene: TRBV11-2; D gene: .; CDR3 protein: CASSFSGANSPLHF; CDR3 DNA: TGTGCCAGCAGCTTTAGCGGGGCTAATTCACCCCTCCACTTT
J gene: TRBJ2-2; clone size: .; V gene: TRBV5-5; D gene: TRBD2; CDR3 protein: CASSFNSGANTGELFF; CDR3 DNA: TGTGCCAGCAGCTTCAATAGCGGGGCGAACACCGGGGAGCTGTTTTTT
J gene: TRBJ2-7; clone size: .; V gene: TRBV28; D gene: TRBD2; CDR3 protein: CASRQLAGEQYF; CDR3 DNA: TGTGCCAGCAGGCAGCTAGCGGGAGAGCAGTACTTC
J gene: TRBJ1-1; clone size: .; V gene: TRBV10-2; D gene: .; CDR3 protein: CASSESSLEAFF; CDR3 DNA: TGCGCCAGCAGTGAGTCCTCGTTAGAAGCTTTCTTT
J gene: TRBJ1-6; clone size: .; V gene: TRBV14; D gene: .; CDR3 protein: CASSQDRSPLHF; CDR3 DNA: TGTGCCAGCAGCCAAGATAGATCACCCCTCCACTTT
J gene: TRBJ1-6; clone size: .; V gene: TRBV5-1; D gene: .; CDR3 protein: CASSLRNYPDSPLHF; CDR3 DNA: TGCGCCAGCAGCCTGCGGAACTACCCGGATTCACCCCTCCACTTT
J gene: TRBJ2-7; clone size: .; V gene: TRBV19; D gene: .; CDR3 protein: CASSDKQGPYEQYF; CDR3 DNA: TGTGCCAGTAGCGATAAACAGGGACCCTACGAGCAGTACTTC
J gene: TRBJ1-6; clone size: .; V gene: TRBV6-5; D gene: .; CDR3 protein: CASSWTYDSPLHF; CDR3 DNA: TGTGCCAGCAGTTGGACTTATGATTCACCCCTCCACTTT
J gene: TRBJ1-1; clone size: .; V gene: TRBV18; D gene: TRBD1; CDR3 protein: CASSPSPGTGGSF; CDR3 DNA: TGTGCCAGCTCACCATCTCCCGGGACAGGAGGTTCTTTT
J gene: TRBJ1-2; clone size: few; V gene: TRBV27; D gene: .; CDR3 protein: CASSAGGQNYGYTF; CDR3 DNA: TGTGCCAGCAGCGCCGGAGGGCAGAACTATGGCTACACCTTC
J gene: TRBJ2-1; clone size: .; V gene: TRBV5-1; D gene: TRBD2; CDR3 protein: CASSLALAGEQFF; CDR3 DNA: TGCGCCAGCAGCTTGGCCCTAGCGGGAGAGCAGTTCTTC
J gene: TRBJ1-4; clone size: .; V gene: TRBV30; D gene: .; CDR3 protein: CASLRQEEKLFF; CDR3 DNA: TGTGCCTCTCTCCGACAGGAGGAAAAACTGTTTTTT
J gene: TRBJ2-7; clone size: .; V gene: TRBV9; D gene: .; CDR3 protein: CASSVGILAAYEQYF; CDR3 DNA: TGTGCCAGCAGCGTAGGCATCCTTGCGGCCTACGAGCAGTACTTC
J gene: TRBJ2-4; clone size: .; V gene: TRBV7-2; D gene: .; CDR3 protein: CASSLAGSKNIQYF; CDR3 DNA: TGTGCCAGCAGCTTGGCGGGGTCCAAAAACATTCAGTACTTC
J gene: TRBJ1-2; clone size: many; V gene: TRBV5-4; D gene: .; CDR3 protein: CASSQDRSPGYGYTF; CDR3 DNA: TGTGCCAGCAGCCAAGACAGGTCCCCCGGCTATGGCTACACCTTC
J gene: TRBJ2-7; clone size: .; V gene: TRBV2; D gene: TRBD2; CDR3 protein: CASSEVRLAGGDEQYF; CDR3 DNA: TGTGCCAGCAGTGAAGTCCGACTAGCGGGAGGCGACGAGCAGTACTTC
J gene: TRBJ2-3; clone size: .; V gene: TRBV18; D gene: TRBD1; CDR3 protein: CASSYTGTASTSTDTQYF; CDR3 DNA: TGTGCCAGCTCATACACCGGGACAGCCTCTACTAGCACAGATACGCAGTATTTT
J gene: TRBJ1-6; clone size: .; V gene: TRBV5-1; D gene: TRBD1; CDR3 protein: CASSLAVTGANSPLHF; CDR3 DNA: TGCGCCAGCAGCCTCGCCGTGACAGGGGCGAATTCACCCCTCCACTTT
J gene: TRBJ2-7; clone size: .; V gene: TRBV18; D gene: .; CDR3 protein: CASSPLLTGSINEQYF; CDR3 DNA: TGTGCCAGCTCACCGCTGCTGACGGGGTCGATTAACGAGCAGTACTTC
J gene: TRBJ2-7; clone size: .; V gene: TRBV7-9; D gene: .; CDR3 protein: CASSLGGITGYEQYF; CDR3 DNA: TGTGCCAGCAGCTTAGGGGGGATAACAGGGTACGAGCAGTACTTC
J gene: TRBJ2-7; clone size: once; V gene: TRBV9; D gene: .; CDR3 protein: CASSVEDTYEQYF; CDR3 DNA: TGTGCCAGCAGCGTAGAGGACACCTACGAGCAGTACTTC
J gene: TRBJ1-4; clone size: .; V gene: TRBV19; D gene: .; CDR3 protein: CASSRLTERDEKLFF; CDR3 DNA: TGTGCCAGTAGTCGACTGACGGAACGTGATGAAAAACTGTTTTTT
J gene: TRBJ1-3; clone size: once; V gene: TRBV29-1; D gene: TRBD1; CDR3 protein: CSVEADRGYGNTIYF; CDR3 DNA: TGCAGCGTTGAGGCAGACAGGGGCTACGGAAACACCATATATTTT
J gene: TRBJ1-3; clone size: .; V gene: TRBV9; D gene: .; CDR3 protein: CASSASQVLAGNTIYF; CDR3 DNA: TGTGCCAGCAGCGCCTCCCAGGTCCTTGCTGGAAACACCATATATTTT
J gene: TRBJ2-3; clone size: .; V gene: TRBV18; D gene: .; CDR3 protein: CASSPPNRGTDTQYF; CDR3 DNA: TGTGCCAGCTCACCACCGAACAGGGGCACAGATACGCAGTATTTT
J gene: TRBJ2-3; clone size: .; V gene: TRBV2; D gene: TRBD2; CDR3 protein: CASSMSAGGARDTQYF; CDR3 DNA: TGTGCCAGCAGTATGTCGGCGGGGGGGGCCAGGGATACGCAGTATTTT
J gene: TRBJ1-1; clone size: .; V gene: TRBV18; D gene: .; CDR3 protein: CASSPRETGFLTEAFF; CDR3 DNA: TGTGCCAGCTCACCACGGGAAACAGGGTTTCTGACTGAAGCTTTCTTT
J gene: TRBJ2-1; clone size: .; V gene: TRBV4-2; D gene: .; CDR3 protein: CASSQEYYGNEQFF; CDR3 DNA: TGTGCCAGCAGCCAAGAATATTACGGTAATGAGCAGTTCTTC
J gene: TRBJ1-5; clone size: .; V gene: TRBV6-5; D gene: .; CDR3 protein: CASSYAGRQPQHF; CDR3 DNA: TGTGCCAGCAGTTACGCGGGGCGTCAGCCCCAGCATTTT
J gene: TRBJ1-2; clone size: once; V gene: TRBV19; D gene: .; CDR3 protein: CASSLQGSYGYTF; CDR3 DNA: TGTGCCAGTAGCCTGCAGGGTAGCTATGGCTACACCTTC
J gene: TRBJ2-5; clone size: .; V gene: TRBV7-2; D gene: TRBD2; CDR3 protein: CASSLVAGGRETQYF; CDR3 DNA: TGTGCCAGCAGCTTAGTGGCGGGGGGACGGGAGACCCAGTACTTC
J gene: TRBJ1-2; clone size: .; V gene: TRBV7-9; D gene: TRBD1; CDR3 protein: CASSLLRDRGPHGYTF; CDR3 DNA: TGTGCCAGCAGCTTACTCCGGGACAGGGGGCCCCATGGCTACACCTTC
J gene: TRBJ2-5; clone size: .; V gene: TRBV19; D gene: TRBD2; CDR3 protein: CASSISAGGEETQYF; CDR3 DNA: TGTGCCAGTAGTATCTCGGCGGGAGGGGAGGAGACCCAGTACTTC
J gene: TRBJ2-7; clone size: .; V gene: TRBV5-4; D gene: TRBD2; CDR3 protein: CASRAGGSYEQYF; CDR3 DNA: TGTGCCAGCCGAGCGGGAGGATCCTACGAGCAGTACTTC
J gene: TRBJ2-3; clone size: .; V gene: TRBV5-4; D gene: TRBD1; CDR3 protein: CASSYPGQSITDTQYF; CDR3 DNA: TGTGCCAGCAGCTATCCGGGACAGTCTATAACAGATACGCAGTATTTT
J gene: TRBJ2-7; clone size: .; V gene: TRBV19; D gene: .; CDR3 protein: CASSNLAGIYEQYF; CDR3 DNA: TGTGCCAGTAGTAACCTGGCAGGGATCTACGAGCAGTACTTC
J gene: TRBJ2-7; clone size: .; V gene: TRBV7-2; D gene: .; CDR3 protein: CASSPGAGEGYEQYF; CDR3 DNA: TGTGCCAGCAGCCCGGGGGCGGGGGAGGGCTACGAGCAGTACTTC
J gene: TRBJ1-1; clone size: .; V gene: TRBV27; D gene: .; CDR3 protein: CASSLFGTSRAFF; CDR3 DNA: TGTGCCAGCAGTTTATTCGGGACAAGTCGGGCTTTCTTT
J gene: TRBJ2-7; clone size: .; V gene: TRBV10-1; D gene: TRBD1; CDR3 protein: CASSDLTGGNEQYF; CDR3 DNA: TGCGCCAGCAGTGATTTGACAGGGGGCAACGAGCAGTACTTC
J gene: TRBJ2-1; clone size: .; V gene: TRBV7-3; D gene: TRBD1; CDR3 protein: CASSLRDRGSEQFF; CDR3 DNA: TGTGCCAGCAGCCTCCGGGACAGGGGTTCTGAGCAGTTCTTC
J gene: TRBJ1-6; clone size: .; V gene: TRBV7-9; D gene: .; CDR3 protein: CASSSSIGNSPLHF; CDR3 DNA: TGTGCCAGCAGCTCCTCAATCGGGAATTCACCCCTCCACTTT
J gene: TRBJ1-1; clone size: .; V gene: TRBV19; D gene: .; CDR3 protein: CASSFREMNTEAFF; CDR3 DNA: TGTGCCAGTAGTTTCAGGGAAATGAACACTGAAGCTTTCTTT
J gene: TRBJ2-7; clone size: .; V gene: TRBV7-3; D gene: TRBD1; CDR3 protein: CASSPDRVNSYEQYF; CDR3 DNA: TGTGCCAGCAGCCCTGACAGGGTCAACTCCTACGAGCAGTACTTC
J gene: TRBJ1-3; clone size: .; V gene: TRBV28; D gene: .; CDR3 protein: CASSEKLNTIYF; CDR3 DNA: TGTGCCAGCAGTGAAAAGCTAAACACCATATATTTT